Here is one T cell receptor beta chain with its context. The clone's antigen remains unknown. An approximately 2.5 ml peripheral blood sample was drawn into PAXgene tubes per donor and stored at -80°C. Without any T cell sorting, total RNA was extracted from whole blood using the PAXgene blood miRNA kit on an automated QIAcube. Peripheral blood from monozygotic twin pairs concordant or discordant for inflammatory bowel disease was subjected to deep TCRalpha and TCRbeta repertoire profiling with unique molecular barcoding. Smoking habits were recorded for all twin pairs, with individuals classified as current, former or never smokers. Based on the germline V gene (reference sequence), the CDR1 and CDR2 sequences are DFQATT and SNEGSKA. The CDR3 runs 14 residues from the cysteine to the phenylalanine. No DNA is recorded. This entry comes from a study of monozygotic twins with inflammatory bowel disease (dated by TCRdb to about 2019). With regard to the full study: In total, roughly 30 monozygotic twin pairs made up the full study: 19 Danish pairs, all IBD-discordant, plus nine German pairs, of which four were IBD-concordant and five were IBD-discordant. The search for disease-associated traits relied mainly on comparing IBD patients with their genetically identical healthy co-twins within discordant pairs. Each individual had, on average, about 151 000 unique TCRalpha sequences and 181 000 unique TCRbeta sequences available for analysis. Results the study describes overall, beyond this receptor: Compared with healthy twins, IBD patients shared fewer clonotypes with other individuals, and the difference was most pronounced in patients with signs of disease activity. A decrease in TCRbeta repertoire diversity, as measured by inverse Simpson index, was observed in IBD patients compared with their healthy co-twins. No single strong signal or clonotype linked to IBD turned up in the results, so the idea that one exists was not supported. Different T cell subtypes could not be distinguished in the analysis. Because patients were on differing immunosuppressive treatments, the repertoires may have picked up extra background noise and inter-individual variability. Repertoire similarity did not differ between concordant and discordant twins, which could be due to limited statistical power.

The library was obtained by 5' RACE. Preparation of each TCR library used around 3.5 ug of total RNA. For each sample, cDNA synthesis was carried out in eight separate reactions using SMARTScribe reverse transcriptase. During cDNA synthesis, template switching introduced unique molecular identifiers that contained a 6-nucleotide sample barcode. TCRalpha and TCRbeta cDNA was amplified in two nested PCRs of roughly 17 and 9 cycles, and bead purification was carried out after each PCR. Before amplification, the cDNA was treated with uracil DNA-glycosylase and purified using the QIAquick PCR purification kit. In the second PCR, Illumina TruSeq-compatible adapters and sample-specific barcodes were added. TapeStation and Qubit were used to check library quality and concentration, and 5 ng of each library was pooled. Pooled libraries were sequenced on an Illumina HiSeq2500 single-index Rapid Run with 2 x 100 bp reads and custom sequencing primers. In the authors' own workflow: MiGEC version 1.2.6 was used for UMI-based consensus assembly to correct PCR and sequencing errors. MiXCR version 2.1.1 was used for V(D)J alignment, clonotype assembly and CDR3 extraction. Gene usage, clonotype sharing and MAIT/NKT TCR abundance were normalised by analysing the top 1000, 10 000 and 20 000 clonotypes per sample. Diversity was computed as the inverse Simpson index with the vegan R package after downsampling to 27 000 UMIs. Paired Mann-Whitney U tests were applied to discordant twin pairs, and Benjamini-Hochberg correction was used for multiple testing. TCRdb reprocessed the reads and provides one entry for every CDR3 protein sequence; no DNA is given. What appears here as the V and J calls and clone size reflects TCRdb's work, not the paper's. This sample's clone table shows 350,000 to 500,000 distinct CDR3 sequences. Jointly, the top ten make up 2.4% of the sample.

Sequenced sample: blood. The chain couples TRBV20-1 to TRBJ1-2; TCRdb's assignment of TRBD1 cannot be checked, as there is no DNA. This TCR came from a human donor with ulcerative colitis or Crohn's disease, or a healthy co-twin of an affected twin (not recorded which). The CDR3 protein sequence reads: CSGMRSGDNYGYTF.